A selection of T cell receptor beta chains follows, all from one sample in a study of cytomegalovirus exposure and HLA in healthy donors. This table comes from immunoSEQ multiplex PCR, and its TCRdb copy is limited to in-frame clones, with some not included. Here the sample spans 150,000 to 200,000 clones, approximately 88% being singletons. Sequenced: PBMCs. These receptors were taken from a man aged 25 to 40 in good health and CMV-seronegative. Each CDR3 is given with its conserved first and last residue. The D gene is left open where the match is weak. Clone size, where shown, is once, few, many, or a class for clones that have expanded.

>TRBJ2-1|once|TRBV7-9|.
CASSLEGSSYNEQFF
TGTGCCAGCAGCTTGGAGGGGAGCTCCTACAATGAGCAGTTCTTC
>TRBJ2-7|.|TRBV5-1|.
CASSLDSWYEQYF
TGCGCCAGCAGCTTAGACAGCTGGTACGAGCAGTACTTC
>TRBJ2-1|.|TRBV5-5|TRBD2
CASSASGGNSYNEQFF
TGTGCCAGCAGCGCCTCCGGGGGGAACTCCTACAATGAGCAGTTCTTC
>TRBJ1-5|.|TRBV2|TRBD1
CASSQTGTNQPQHF
TGTGCCAGCAGTCAGACAGGGACCAATCAGCCCCAGCATTTT
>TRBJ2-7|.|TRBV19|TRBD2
CASSKQPGAAGGLTF
TGTGCCAGTAGTAAACAACCGGGGGCAGCGGGGGGACTGACGTTC
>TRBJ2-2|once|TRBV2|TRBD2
CASSEDWTRRELFF
TGTGCCAGCAGTGAAGATTGGACTAGGAGGGAGCTGTTTTTT
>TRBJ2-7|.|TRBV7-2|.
CASSFHRIYEQYF
TGTGCCAGCAGCTTCCACAGGATCTACGAGCAGTACTTC
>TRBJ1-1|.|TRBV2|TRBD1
CASSVQGGGNEAFF
TGTGCCAGCAGCGTCCAGGGGGGAGGAAATGAAGCTTTCTTT
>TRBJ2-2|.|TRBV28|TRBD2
CASSRAGSTGELFF
TGTGCCAGCAGTCGAGCGGGGAGCACCGGGGAGCTGTTTTTT
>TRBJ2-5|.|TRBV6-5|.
CASSYGGDTQETQYF
TGTGCCAGCAGTTACGGCGGGGATACCCAAGAGACCCAGTACTTC
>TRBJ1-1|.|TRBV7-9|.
CASSRISEAFF
TGTGCCAGCAGCCGTATTTCTGAAGCTTTCTTT
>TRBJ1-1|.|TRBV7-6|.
CASSRPGGNTEAFF
TGTGCCAGCAGCCGACCCGGAGGGAACACTGAAGCTTTCTTT
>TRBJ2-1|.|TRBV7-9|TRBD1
CASSLDRDSSNEQFF
TGTGCCAGCAGCTTAGACCGGGACAGCTCCAATGAGCAGTTCTTC
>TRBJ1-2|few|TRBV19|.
CASSILSGSGYTF
TGTGCCAGTAGTATTTTGTCAGGGTCAGGCTACACCTTC
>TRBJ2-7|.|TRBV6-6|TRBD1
CASSPPRDSNEQYF
TGTGCCAGCAGCCCACCCCGGGACAGCAACGAGCAGTACTTC
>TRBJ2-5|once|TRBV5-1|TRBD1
CASNEGQQETQYF
TGCGCCAGCAACGAGGGACAGCAAGAGACCCAGTACTTC
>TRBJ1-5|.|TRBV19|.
CASAPRRRGNQPQHF
TGTGCCAGTGCCCCACGGAGGCGGGGCAATCAGCCCCAGCATTTT
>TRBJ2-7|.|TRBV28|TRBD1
CASEDRGKGTYEQYF
TGTGCCAGCGAGGACAGGGGAAAAGGAACCTACGAGCAGTACTTC
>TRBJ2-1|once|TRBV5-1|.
CASSLTEEQFF
TGCGCCAGCAGCTTGACTGAAGAGCAGTTCTTC
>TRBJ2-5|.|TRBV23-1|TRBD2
CASSQSPPGLAYSQETQYF
TGCGCCAGCAGTCAATCCCCCCCGGGACTAGCATACTCTCAAGAGACCCAGTACTTC
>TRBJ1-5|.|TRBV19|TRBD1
CASRGQGGGNQPQHF
TGTGCCAGTAGAGGACAGGGGGGAGGCAATCAGCCCCAGCATTTT
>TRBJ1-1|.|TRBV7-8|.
CASSRGGTEAFF
TGTGCCAGCAGCCGGGGTGGCACTGAAGCTTTCTTT